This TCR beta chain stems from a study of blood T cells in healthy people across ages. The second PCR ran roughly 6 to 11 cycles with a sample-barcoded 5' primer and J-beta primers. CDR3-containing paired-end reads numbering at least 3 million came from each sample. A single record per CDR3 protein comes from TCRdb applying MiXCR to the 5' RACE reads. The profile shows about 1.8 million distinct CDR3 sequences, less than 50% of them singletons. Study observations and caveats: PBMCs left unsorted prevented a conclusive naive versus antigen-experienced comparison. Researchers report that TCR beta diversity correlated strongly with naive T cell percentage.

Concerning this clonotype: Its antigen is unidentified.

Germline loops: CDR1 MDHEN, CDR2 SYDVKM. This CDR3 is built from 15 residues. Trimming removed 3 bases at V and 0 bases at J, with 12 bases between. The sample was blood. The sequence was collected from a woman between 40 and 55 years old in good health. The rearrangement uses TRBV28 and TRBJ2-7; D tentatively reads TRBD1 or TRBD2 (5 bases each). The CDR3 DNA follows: TGTGCCAGCAGTTTCGAGGGGCACCTCTCCTACGAGCAGTACTTC. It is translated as CASSFEGHLSYEQYF.